This record covers a single T cell receptor beta chain. Its specificity is not known. The entry originates in a study of T cells after yellow fever vaccination. Study-wide background: The authors prepared low-cell-number fractions using SMART-Seq v4 Ultra Low Input. Study-level results: FACS-sorted repertoires could contain abundant clonotypes contaminating from the bulk population.

5'RACE template switching added a universal primer site and UMIs to TCR cDNA. TCRdb independently ran MiXCR on the 5' RACE reads; one entry per CDR3 protein. The sample lists 500,000 to 650,000 distinct CDR3 sequences; around 16% were seen once. With V trimmed by 3 bases and J by 1 base, 4 bases remained unmatched. CDR3 length: 16 residues. CDR1 and CDR2 (germline): SGHRS, YFSETQ. The sample was PBMCs, taken 5 to 6 days after the first yellow fever vaccination. This receptor was identified in a young man who received the YFV17D yellow fever vaccine. The chain recombines TRBV5-1 with TRBJ2-2; TRBD1 matches 9 bases. The CDR3, as DNA: TGCGCCAGCAGCTCGACGGGACAGGGGAACACCGGGGAGCTGTTTTTT. This sequence encodes CASSSTGQGNTGELFF.